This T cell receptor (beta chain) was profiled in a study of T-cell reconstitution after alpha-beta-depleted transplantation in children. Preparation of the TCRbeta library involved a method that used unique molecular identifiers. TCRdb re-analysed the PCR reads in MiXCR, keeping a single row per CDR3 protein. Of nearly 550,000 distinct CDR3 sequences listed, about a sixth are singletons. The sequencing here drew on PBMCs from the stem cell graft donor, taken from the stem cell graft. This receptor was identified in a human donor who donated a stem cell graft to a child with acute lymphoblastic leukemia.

The CDR3 is CSVWELAGPRGEQFF. The DNA for the CDR3 is TGCAGCGTTTGGGAATTGGCGGGACCTAGGGGTGAGCAGTTCTTC. This chain connects TRBV29-1 to TRBJ2-1; perhaps TRBD2 as D (6 bases). V dropped 5 bases and J dropped 9 bases, with 23 bases sitting between them. The CDR3 spans 15 residues. The germline gives CDR1 SQVTM, CDR2 ANQGSEA.